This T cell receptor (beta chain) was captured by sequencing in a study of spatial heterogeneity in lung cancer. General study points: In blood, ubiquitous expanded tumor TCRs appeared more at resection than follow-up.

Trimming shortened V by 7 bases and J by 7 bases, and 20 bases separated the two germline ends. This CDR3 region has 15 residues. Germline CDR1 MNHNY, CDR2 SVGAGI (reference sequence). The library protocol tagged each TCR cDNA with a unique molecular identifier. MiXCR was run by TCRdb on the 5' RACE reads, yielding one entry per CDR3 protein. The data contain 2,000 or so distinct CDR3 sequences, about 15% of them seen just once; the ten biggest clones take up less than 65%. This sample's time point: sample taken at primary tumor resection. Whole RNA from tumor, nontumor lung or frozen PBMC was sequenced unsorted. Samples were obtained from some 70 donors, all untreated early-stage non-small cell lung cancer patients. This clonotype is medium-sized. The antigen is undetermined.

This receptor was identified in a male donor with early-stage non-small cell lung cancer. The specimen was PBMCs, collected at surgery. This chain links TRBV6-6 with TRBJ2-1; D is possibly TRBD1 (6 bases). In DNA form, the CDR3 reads TGTGCCAGCAAATACCAGGGGAAGGATTCGAATGAGCAGTTCTTC. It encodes CASKYQGKDSNEQFF.